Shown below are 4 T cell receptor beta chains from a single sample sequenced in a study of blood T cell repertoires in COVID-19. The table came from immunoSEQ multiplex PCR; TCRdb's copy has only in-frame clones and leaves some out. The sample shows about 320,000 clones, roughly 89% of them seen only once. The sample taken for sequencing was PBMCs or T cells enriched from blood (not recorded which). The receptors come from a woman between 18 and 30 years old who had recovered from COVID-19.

The CDR3 spells CASTLGFSTNYGYTF. CDR3 in DNA: TGTGCCAGCACCCTCGGGTTCTCCACAAACTATGGCTACACCTTC. This chain connects TRBV18 to TRBJ1-2; D unresolved. CDR3 length: 15 residues. CDR1 and CDR2 (germline): KGHSH, LQKENI. V shed 8 bases and J shed 2 bases, with 18 bases lying between them. Supplemented by reference TRBV18 and TRBJ1-2, the full variable domain reads NAGVMQNPRHLVRRRGQEARLRCSPMKGHSHVYWYRQLPEEGLKFMVYLQKENIIDESGMPKERFSAEFPKEGPSILRIQQVVRGDSAAYFCASTLGFSTNYGYTFGSGTRLTVV.

Here the CDR3 DNA reads TGTGCCAGCAGTCCCCGCAGGGTATCTGAGCAGTACTTC. It codes for CASSPRRVSEQYF. V usage is TRBV12-3 or TRBV12-4 and J usage is TRBJ2-7; tentatively, D is TRBD1 (5 bases). The germline V and J ends were trimmed by 5 bases and 7 bases, with 15 bases remaining between them. The CDR3 contains 13 residues.

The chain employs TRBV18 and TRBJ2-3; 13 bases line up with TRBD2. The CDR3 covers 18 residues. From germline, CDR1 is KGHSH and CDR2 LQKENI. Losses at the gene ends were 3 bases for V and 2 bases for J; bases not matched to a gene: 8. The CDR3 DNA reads TGTGCCAGCTCACCCACTAGCGGGGGGGCTTCGGTCACAGATACGCAGTATTTT. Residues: CASSPTSGGASVTDTQYF.

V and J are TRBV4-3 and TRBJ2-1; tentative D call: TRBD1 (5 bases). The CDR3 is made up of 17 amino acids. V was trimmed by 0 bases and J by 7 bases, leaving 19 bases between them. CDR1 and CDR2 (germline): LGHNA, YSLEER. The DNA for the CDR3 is TGCGCCAGCAGCCAAGATAATCAGGGCGAAGAGGCGAATGAGCAGTTCTTC. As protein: CASSQDNQGEEANEQFF.